Here is one TCR beta chain with its context. This sample is part of a study of T cell responses to AZD1222 COVID-19 vaccine. The protocol was immunoSEQ multiplex PCR, while the TCRdb copy is restricted to in-frame clones and leaves out a portion. The table has about 110,000 clones, around 90% seen once. The germline CDR1 and CDR2 sequences are MNHEY and SMNVEV (reference sequence). This CDR3 comprises 16 residues. V lost 2 bases and J lost 0, with 11 bases in between. This chain joins TRBV27 and TRBJ1-5; tentative D call: TRBD1 (6 bases). The source was peripheral blood, collected 28 days after the second AZD1222 dose. The receptor comes from an adult who received the AZD1222 COVID-19 vaccine. CDR3 sequence reads: CASSLRGGDSNQPQHF. The CDR3 DNA reads as TGTGCCAGCAGTTTAAGAGGGGGAGATAGCAATCAGCCCCAGCATTTT.